This TCR beta chain was captured in a study of T cell changes during pregnancy in multiple sclerosis. The data were produced by immunoSEQ multiplex PCR, yet TCRdb's version contains in-frame clones alone and is incomplete. The sample includes roughly 100,000 clones, roughly 92% of them seen just once. This CDR3 region has 17 residues. The J segment lost 12 bases and the V segment lost 5 bases, leaving 24 bases of the junction unmatched. CDR1 MDHEN and CDR2 SYDVKM come from the germline V gene. A single count supports this clone. The sequencing here drew on peripheral blood, taken after pregnancy. The rearrangement links TRBV28 to TRBJ2-7, with TRBD2 matching over 8 bases. This TCR was recovered from a female donor with multiple sclerosis, enrolled in a pregnancy study. The CDR3 nucleotides are TGTGCCAGCAGTGCCCTCGGAACGCTATATAGCGGGGCCCTAAGGTACTTC. It translates to CASSALGTLYSGALRYF.